Listed below are T cell receptor beta chains from one sample, sequenced in a study of neurological immune-mediated disorders. TCRdb re-analysed the 5' RACE reads in MiXCR, keeping a single row per CDR3 protein. The table lists tens of thousands of distinct CDR3 sequences, 4.5% of them singletons. The sequencing input was PBMCs. The receptors were gathered from a man aged 25 to 45 with multiple sclerosis. Both conserved end residues are part of each CDR3. The D gene is left open where the match is weak. Size tells how often a clone was seen (once, few, many) or the class of an expanded clone, and some rows leave it out.

clone size	V gene	D gene	J gene	CDR3 DNA	CDR3 protein
many	TRBV20-1	TRBD1	TRBJ1-2	TGCAGTGCTAGAGCAGGGGGGACAGGACCTAACTATGGCTACACCTTC	CSARAGGTGPNYGYTF
many	TRBV7-9	TRBD1	TRBJ2-1	TGTGCCAGCGCAGCAGGACAGGGTTTCGATGAGCAGTTCTTC	CASAAGQGFDEQFF
many	TRBV5-1	TRBD2	TRBJ2-5	TGCGCCAGCAGAATAGGGACTAGCGGGGACCAAGAGACCCAGTACTTC	CASRIGTSGDQETQYF
many	TRBV2	-	TRBJ1-5	TGTGCCAGCAGTGAAGCGCTTGGCGGGCCCCAGCATTTT	CASSEALGGPQHF
many	TRBV28	-	TRBJ2-7	TGTGCCAGCAGTCCGCAGGCCGTAGACAGGCCCTTTTTC	CASSPQAVDRPFF
-	TRBV3-1	-	TRBJ1-6	TGTGCCAGCAGCCTCGACCTGGGTAACTCACCCCTCCACTTT	CASSLDLGNSPLHF
many	TRBV9	TRBD1	TRBJ2-7	TGTGCCAGCAGCGTATCCGGGACAGGGACCTACGAGCAGTACTTC	CASSVSGTGTYEQYF
many	TRBV12-3/TRBV12-4	-	TRBJ2-3	TGTGCCAGCAGTTCCTCACCGGGCACAGATACGCAGTATTTT	CASSSSPGTDTQYF
many	TRBV3-1	-	TRBJ2-3	TGTGCCAGCAGCCCTCGCCAGGAAAGCACAGATACGCAGTATTTT	CASSPRQESTDTQYF
many	TRBV10-3	-	TRBJ1-5	TGTGCCATCAGTGAAGGGGGGGCAGGGACGAGCAATCAGCCCCAGCATTTT	CAISEGGAGTSNQPQHF
many	TRBV5-1	-	TRBJ1-1	TGCGCCAGCAGCTTAGGAGGGAACGGAGTCGCGAACACTGAAGCTTTCTTT	CASSLGGNGVANTEAFF
many	TRBV10-3	-	TRBJ2-5	TGTGCCATCGGAGTGAGGCAAGAGACCCAGTACTTC	CAIGVRQETQYF
many	TRBV20-1	TRBD1	TRBJ1-5	TGCAGTGCTAGAGATGGCGGGACAGGGAGAGGTATGCAGCCCCAGCATTTT	CSARDGGTGRGMQPQHF
many	TRBV5-1	TRBD1	TRBJ2-3	TGCGCCAGCAGCTTCCTCGACCCGACAGGGGGTAGGGCAGATACGCAGTATTTT	CASSFLDPTGGRADTQYF
-	TRBV25-1	TRBD2	TRBJ2-5	TGTGCCAGCGGCCAAGCGGGAAAGGGGGAGACCCAGTACTTC	CASGQAGKGETQYF